The 17 T cell receptor beta chains below were found in one sample sequenced in a study of early T cells in non-severe SARS-CoV-2 infection. A single record per CDR3 protein comes from TCRdb applying MiXCR to the 5' RACE reads. The sample lists about 50,000 distinct CDR3 sequences, 6% to 8% occurring once. The source was whole blood, collected at baseline. The receptors stem from an adult who was a healthcare worker with PCR-confirmed SARS-CoV-2 infection or an uninfected control (not recorded which).

The V gene is TRBV4-2, the J gene TRBJ2-3; 8 nucleotides align to TRBD2. Per the germline V gene, CDR1 is LGHNA and CDR2 is YNFKEQ. The length of the CDR3 is 16 residues. Trimming took 0 bases from V and 3 from J; bases not matched to a gene: 5. The CDR3 DNA sequence: TGTGCCAGCAGCCAAGACGGGGGGGTGAGAACAGATACGCAGTATTTT. The encoded protein is CASSQDGGVRTDTQYF.

This clonotype was observed at least ten times. The chain joins TRBV27 to TRBJ1-1; D is perhaps TRBD1 (5 bases). The CDR3 sequence is 13 residues long. CDR1 is MNHEY, CDR2 SMNVEV, per germline (reference sequence). Trimming left V 3 bases short and J 8 bases short, with 13 bases between. The CDR3 protein is CASSFSGSAEAFF. The DNA for the CDR3 is TGTGCCAGCAGTTTTTCAGGGTCCGCCGAAGCTTTCTTT.

This clonotype was detected a few times. The rearrangement links TRBV7-3 to TRBJ1-4; tentatively, D is TRBD1 (6 bases). Deletions cut 3 bases from V and 0 bases from J, with 11 bases between. The CDR3 extends over 16 amino acids. The germline V gene has CDR1 SGHTA and CDR2 FQGTGA. The CDR3 coding sequence is TGTGCCAGCAGCTTGACAGGTCCTGCAACTAATGAAAAACTGTTTTTT. It codes for CASSLTGPATNEKLFF.

This clonotype was seen at least ten times. This CDR3 is CASRRQPISTDTQYF. CDR3 sequence (DNA): TGTGCCAGCCGCCGACAGCCTATTAGCACAGATACGCAGTATTTT. The chain is built from TRBV2 and TRBJ2-3, with a possible D match to TRBD1 (5 bases). V was cut by 8 bases and J by 0 bases, with 15 bases left in between. The length of the CDR3 is 15 residues. Germline V gene data show CDR1 as SNHLY and CDR2 as FYNNEI. The full variable domain, rest sourced from reference TRBV2 and TRBJ2-3, is EPEVTQTPSHQVTQMGQEVILRCVPISNHLYFYWYRQILGQKVEFLVSFYNNEISEKSEIFDDQFSVERPDGSNFTLKIRSTKLEDSAMYFCASRRQPISTDTQYFGPGTRLTVL.

Many counts were recorded for this clonotype. The chain employs TRBV7-9 and TRBJ2-1; the match to TRBD2 covers 14 bases. Germline lookup yields CDR1 SEHNR and CDR2 FQNEAQ (reference sequence). Trimming cost V 0 bases and J 0 bases; bases outside gene matches: 4. The CDR3 extends over 19 amino acids. This CDR3 is CASSLARLAGGPSYNEQFF. CDR3 coding DNA: TGTGCCAGCAGCTTAGCGCGACTAGCGGGAGGGCCCTCCTACAATGAGCAGTTCTTC.

This chain connects TRBV4-3 to TRBJ2-7, with a tentative D call TRBD1 (6 bases). The V end lost 0 bases, the J end lost 9 bases, and 9 bases lay between the germline ends. The CDR3 runs to 12 residues. Germline V gives CDR1 LGHNA, CDR2 YSLEER. The CDR3 DNA sequence: TGCGCCAGCAGCCAAGATGGGGGCCGGCAGTACTTC. Its protein is CASSQDGGRQYF.

With regard to this clonotype: This is likely a read error, given that the CDR3 carries no conserved phenylalanine or tryptophan at its end. The chain recombines TRBV7-6 with TRBJ2-3; TRBD2 matches at 14 bases. Germline lookup yields CDR1 SGHVS and CDR2 FNYEAQ. The CDR3 spans 22 residues. Unmatched junction bases numbered 21, after V lost 2 bases and J lost 5 bases. This chain's CDR3 is CASSLSLWAGEGLAGGQDTQYS. Written as DNA, the CDR3 is TGTGCCAGCAGCTTATCGTTATGGGCTGGGGAAGGACTAGCGGGGGGCCAAGATACGCAGTATTCT.

In nucleotides, the CDR3 is TGTGCCAGCGAAGGGTCTACCCAGTACTTC. Its translation is CASEGSTQYF. The rearrangement uses TRBV2 and TRBJ2-5, with D uncertain. V was trimmed by 8 bases and J by 8 bases, leaving 9 bases between them. In germline, CDR1 is SNHLY, CDR2 FYNNEI. The CDR3 is made up of 10 amino acids. Complete variable domain (other parts from reference TRBV2 and TRBJ2-5): EPEVTQTPSHQVTQMGQEVILRCVPISNHLYFYWYRQILGQKVEFLVSFYNNEISEKSEIFDDQFSVERPDGSNFTLKIRSTKLEDSAMYFCASEGSTQYFGPGTRLLVL.

The gene calls are TRBV12-3 or TRBV12-4 and TRBJ2-5; D is possibly TRBD2 (5 bases). The CDR3 consists of 13 residues. V lost 3 bases and J lost 5, with 10 bases in between. The CDR3 protein is CASSFFGGETQYF. The CDR3 region has the DNA TGTGCCAGCAGTTTCTTCGGCGGGGAGACCCAGTACTTC.

The CDR3: CASSNVGPLYGYTF. CDR3 nucleotides: TGTGCCAGCTCGAACGTAGGACCGCTCTATGGCTACACCTTC. This chain uses TRBV18 with TRBJ1-2; unclear D gene. The CDR3 runs 14 residues. The germline V gene encodes CDR1 KGHSH and CDR2 LQKENI. Trimming cost V 6 bases and J 4 bases, with 15 bases left between them.

The chain uses TRBV29-1 and TRBJ2-1, with 7 bases that match TRBD2. V shed 4 bases and J 9 bases; nucleotides not matched to a gene: 9. CDR3 length equals 13 residues. From germline, CDR1 is SQVTM and CDR2 ANQGSEA. The CDR3 DNA is TGCAGCGTTGCGACGGGGAGGGATGGTGAGCAGTTCTTC. The encoded protein is CSVATGRDGEQFF.

This clonotype was counted ten times or more. V gene TRBV15 combines with J gene TRBJ2-1, with TRBD2 matching 8 bases. V shed 3 bases and J 3 bases; nucleotides not matched to a gene: 7. Germline CDR1 LNHNV, CDR2 YYDKDF (reference sequence). The CDR3 totals 16 residues. CDR3 residues: CATSSGLARGYNEQFF. In nucleotides, the CDR3 is TGTGCCACCAGCAGCGGACTAGCCCGGGGCTACAATGAGCAGTTCTTC.

This chain links TRBV5-4 with TRBJ2-1; 8 positions match TRBD2. The CDR3 has 16 residues. The V gene end was trimmed by 4 bases and the J gene end by 10 bases; junction bases not matched to a gene: 16. Germline V CDR1 and CDR2: SGHNT, YYREEE (reference sequence). CDR3 coding DNA: TGTGCCAGCAGCCCGGGAGGGGGTGGCCAGCGACGGGAGCAGTTCTTC. Encoded protein: CASSPGGGGQRREQFF. Full variable domain (rest looked up from reference TRBV5-4 and TRBJ2-1): ETGVTQSPTHLIKTRGQQVTLRCSSQSGHNTVSWYQQALGQGPQFIFQYYREEENGRGNFPPRFSGLQFPNYSSELNVNALELDDSALYLCASSPGGGGQRREQFFGPGTRLTVL.

In its sample, this clonotype was seen many times. J is TRBJ2-2 and V is TRBV13; 9 positions match TRBD1. V lost 5 bases and J lost 6; bases outside the gene matches: 10. CDR3 length: 16 residues. The germline CDR1 and CDR2 sequences are PRHDT and FYEKMQ (reference sequence). The CDR3 region is CASSPSGTGRSGELFF. CDR3 nucleotides: TGTGCCAGCAGCCCGTCCGGGACAGGGAGGTCCGGGGAGCTGTTTTTT.

In this sample, this clonotype turned up a few times. The CDR3 DNA follows: TGCGCCAGCAGCATGGGACAGAGCTACGAGCAGTACTTC. Its translation: CASSMGQSYEQYF. The chain carries TRBV5-1 and TRBJ2-7, with 7 nucleotides matching TRBD1. Germline V gives CDR1 SGHRS, CDR2 YFSETQ. With V trimmed by 4 bases and J by 3 bases, 4 bases remained unmatched. CDR3 size: 13 residues.

This clonotype turned up a few times. The chain carries TRBV28 and TRBJ2-3, with 9 bases that match TRBD1. V lost 4 bases, J lost 2 bases, and 4 bases stayed unmatched. The CDR3 is made up of 15 amino acids. Germline assignment: CDR1 MDHEN and CDR2 SYDVKM. DNA of the CDR3: TGTGCCAGCAGTTCCGGACAGGGGCACACAGATACGCAGTATTTT. Its translation: CASSSGQGHTDTQYF.

The chain is built from TRBV6-2 or TRBV6-3 and TRBJ2-7; 8 bases align to TRBD1. The CDR3 is 15 amino acids. V was pared by 4 bases and J by 2 bases, with 7 bases of the junction left unmatched. Germline V gene lookup returns CDR1 MNHEY and CDR2 SVGEGT. CDR3 nucleotide sequence: TGTGCCAGCAGTTGGGACAGGCCGGGGCCCTACGAGCAGTACTTC. It codes for CASSWDRPGPYEQYF.